This T cell receptor (beta chain) was sequenced in a study of human T cells and chemical hapten exposure. Background on the study: Patch tests applied 0.01% DPC to the upper back, read at 6 days.

The time point is: patch test 1, 2 weeks after DPC sensitization. The treatment here: therapeutic diphenylcyclopropenone sensitization with weekly scalp DPC. Trimming left V 6 bases short and J 2 bases short, with 13 bases between. Germline V gene data show CDR1 as SNHLY and CDR2 as FYNNEI. The CDR3 is made up of 14 amino acids. TCRdb independently ran MiXCR on the RACE reads; one entry per CDR3 protein. The sample has about 99,000 distinct CDR3 sequences; around 12% are singletons. The sample in question was whole blood, obtained in connection with sensitization to the hapten diphenylcyclopropenone (DPC). V gene TRBV2 combines with J gene TRBJ1-1; the D is unclear. This clonotype was sampled from a woman aged 40 to 50 with alopecia areata. Some clones in this sample may be carry-over from other donors' samples. In DNA, the CDR3 is TGTGCCAGCAGGATGAACGGGCCAAACACTGAAGCTTTCTTT. Translating gives CASRMNGPNTEAFF.